Listed below are T cell receptor beta chains from one sample, sequenced in a study of blood T cell repertoires in COVID-19. Clones were read by immunoSEQ multiplex PCR, and TCRdb kept only the in-frame ones, dropping some. The repertoire holds nearly 60,000 clones, about 84% seen once, with 4.7% in the top ten. Sequences were obtained from peripheral blood. These receptor sequences come from a man in his forties or fifties with active COVID-19. Both conserved end residues are part of each CDR3. Each record gives: CDR3 protein, CDR3 DNA, V gene, J gene, D gene, clone size. A D gene is named only where the DNA matches it firmly. A row's size may be missing; if present it is once, few, many or a size class.

CDR3 protein: CASGREGLYNEQFF; CDR3 DNA: TGTGCCAGCGGCCGGGAGGGCCTCTACAATGAGCAGTTCTTC; V gene: TRBV27; J gene: TRBJ2-1; D gene: TRBD2; clone size: few
CDR3 protein: CASSPGGANVLTF; CDR3 DNA: TGTGCCAGCAGCCCAGGTGGGGCCAACGTCCTGACTTTC; V gene: TRBV6-5; J gene: TRBJ2-6; D gene: -; clone size: few
CDR3 protein: CASSVDVSYTTQYF; CDR3 DNA: TGTGCCAGCAGCGTAGATGTCTCGTACACAACCCAGTACTTC; V gene: TRBV9; J gene: TRBJ2-5; D gene: -; clone size: -
CDR3 protein: CASSSYRGQDTDTQYF; CDR3 DNA: TGCGCCAGCAGCTCCTACAGGGGGCAGGACACAGATACGCAGTATTTT; V gene: TRBV5-1; J gene: TRBJ2-3; D gene: TRBD1; clone size: -
CDR3 protein: CASSLGQVTEAFF; CDR3 DNA: TGCGCCAGCAGCTTGGGGCAGGTGACTGAAGCTTTCTTT; V gene: TRBV5-1; J gene: TRBJ1-1; D gene: -; clone size: -
CDR3 protein: CASSRQGVDRGDYTF; CDR3 DNA: TGCGCCAGCAGCCGCCAGGGGGTTGACAGGGGTGACTACACCTTC; V gene: TRBV4-1; J gene: TRBJ1-2; D gene: TRBD1; clone size: -
CDR3 protein: CATTGGLRNTEAFF; CDR3 DNA: TGTGCCACTACAGGGGGCCTAAGAAACACTGAAGCTTTCTTT; V gene: TRBV7-8; J gene: TRBJ1-1; D gene: TRBD1; clone size: -
CDR3 protein: CASGQVPVIRFF; CDR3 DNA: TGTGCCAGCGGCCAAGTCCCCGTGATTCGGTTCTTC; V gene: TRBV28; J gene: TRBJ2-1; D gene: -; clone size: -
CDR3 protein: CASSLAGQENEKLFF; CDR3 DNA: TGCGCCAGCAGCTTGGCGGGACAGGAGAATGAAAAACTGTTTTTT; V gene: TRBV5-1; J gene: TRBJ1-4; D gene: TRBD1; clone size: -
CDR3 protein: CASSPGGIHTEAFF; CDR3 DNA: TGCGCCAGCAGCCCCGGGGGGATTCACACTGAAGCTTTCTTT; V gene: TRBV5-1; J gene: TRBJ1-1; D gene: -; clone size: -
CDR3 protein: CASSEADRVPYNEQFF; CDR3 DNA: TGTGCCAGCAGTGAAGCAGACAGGGTGCCCTACAATGAGCAGTTCTTC; V gene: TRBV6-1; J gene: TRBJ2-1; D gene: TRBD1; clone size: -
CDR3 protein: CASSFGLGNINEQFF; CDR3 DNA: TGTGCCAGCAGTTTCGGACTAGGGAACATTAATGAGCAGTTCTTC; V gene: TRBV28; J gene: TRBJ2-1; D gene: TRBD2; clone size: -
CDR3 protein: CASSPGQGRTDTQYF; CDR3 DNA: TGTGCCAGCAGTCCCGGACAGGGACGTACAGATACGCAGTATTTT; V gene: TRBV6-5; J gene: TRBJ2-3; D gene: TRBD1; clone size: once
CDR3 protein: CASSRDLGSPLHF; CDR3 DNA: TGTGCCAGCAGTCGGGACTTAGGATCACCCCTCCACTTT; V gene: TRBV6-5; J gene: TRBJ1-6; D gene: -; clone size: many
CDR3 protein: CASSITELEQYF; CDR3 DNA: TGTGCCAGCTCTATAACAGAGCTCGAGCAGTACTTC; V gene: TRBV28; J gene: TRBJ2-7; D gene: -; clone size: -
CDR3 protein: CASSTGQGGEQYF; CDR3 DNA: TGTGCCAGTAGCACAGGACAGGGAGGGGAGCAGTACTTC; V gene: TRBV19; J gene: TRBJ2-7; D gene: -; clone size: -
CDR3 protein: CASSLEGGTYEQYF; CDR3 DNA: TGTGCCAGCAGCTTAGAGGGCGGGACCTACGAGCAGTACTTC; V gene: TRBV7-2; J gene: TRBJ2-7; D gene: -; clone size: -
CDR3 protein: CASSLTGDLNQPQHF; CDR3 DNA: TGTGCCAGCAGTTTGACAGGGGATCTTAATCAGCCCCAGCATTTT; V gene: TRBV27; J gene: TRBJ1-5; D gene: TRBD1; clone size: -
CDR3 protein: CASSEGTRGYQPQHF; CDR3 DNA: TGTGCCAGCAGTGAAGGGACGAGGGGGTATCAGCCCCAGCATTTT; V gene: TRBV6-1; J gene: TRBJ1-5; D gene: -; clone size: once
CDR3 protein: CASSEVDRSYQETQYF; CDR3 DNA: TGTGCCAGCAGTGAAGTTGATAGGAGTTATCAAGAGACCCAGTACTTC; V gene: TRBV6-1; J gene: TRBJ2-5; D gene: -; clone size: once
CDR3 protein: CASSPGGRMNTEAFF; CDR3 DNA: TGTGCCAGCAGCCCGGGGGGGAGGATGAACACTGAAGCTTTCTTT; V gene: TRBV9; J gene: TRBJ1-1; D gene: -; clone size: -
CDR3 protein: CAMGDGGQGRKYEQYF; CDR3 DNA: TGTGCCATGGGGGATGGGGGACAGGGGAGAAAATACGAGCAGTACTTC; V gene: TRBV10-3; J gene: TRBJ2-7; D gene: TRBD1; clone size: few
CDR3 protein: CASGGGYTF; CDR3 DNA: TGTGCCAGCGGGGGGGGCTACACCTTC; V gene: TRBV2; J gene: TRBJ1-2; D gene: -; clone size: -
CDR3 protein: CASSSYGGLAGFNEQFF; CDR3 DNA: TGTGCCAGCAGTTCGTATGGGGGACTAGCGGGCTTCAATGAGCAGTTCTTC; V gene: TRBV28; J gene: TRBJ2-1; D gene: TRBD2; clone size: -
CDR3 protein: CAWSAGEGYTF; CDR3 DNA: TGTGCCTGGAGTGCAGGGGAGGGCTACACCTTC; V gene: TRBV30; J gene: TRBJ1-2; D gene: -; clone size: -
CDR3 protein: CASSYLAGSYNEQFF; CDR3 DNA: TGCGCCAGCAGCTACTTAGCGGGGTCCTACAATGAGCAGTTCTTC; V gene: TRBV5-1; J gene: TRBJ2-1; D gene: TRBD2; clone size: -
CDR3 protein: CASILEGGTDTQYF; CDR3 DNA: TGTGCCAGCATCTTGGAAGGGGGCACAGATACGCAGTATTTT; V gene: TRBV5-5; J gene: TRBJ2-3; D gene: -; clone size: -
CDR3 protein: CASSLWGVTRSSYNEQFF; CDR3 DNA: TGTGCCAGCAGCTTGTGGGGGGTTACGCGTAGCTCCTACAATGAGCAGTTCTTC; V gene: TRBV7-3; J gene: TRBJ2-1; D gene: -; clone size: once
CDR3 protein: CASSWGQGRDKLFF; CDR3 DNA: TGCGCCAGCAGCTGGGGACAGGGAAGGGACAAACTGTTTTTT; V gene: TRBV5-1; J gene: TRBJ1-4; D gene: TRBD1; clone size: -
CDR3 protein: CASSDGGLAPGELFF; CDR3 DNA: TGTGCCAGCAGTGACGGGGGACTAGCGCCCGGGGAGCTGTTTTTT; V gene: TRBV28; J gene: TRBJ2-2; D gene: TRBD2; clone size: -
CDR3 protein: CASSAMTGTPTDTQYF; CDR3 DNA: TGTGCCAGCAGTGCCATGACAGGAACGCCGACAGATACGCAGTATTTT; V gene: TRBV25-1; J gene: TRBJ2-3; D gene: -; clone size: once
CDR3 protein: CASSEPPPGWGYTF; CDR3 DNA: TGTGCCAGCAGTGAGCCCCCGCCGGGTTGGGGCTACACCTTC; V gene: TRBV6-1; J gene: TRBJ1-2; D gene: -; clone size: -
CDR3 protein: CASSSTGTGTSTNEKLFF; CDR3 DNA: TGTGCCAGCAGCTCTACCGGGACAGGGACATCAACTAATGAAAAACTGTTTTTT; V gene: TRBV7-9; J gene: TRBJ1-4; D gene: TRBD1; clone size: -
CDR3 protein: CASSIEAATNEKLFF; CDR3 DNA: TGTGCCAGTAGTATCGAAGCCGCAACTAATGAAAAACTGTTTTTT; V gene: TRBV19; J gene: TRBJ1-4; D gene: -; clone size: -
CDR3 protein: CASSLFLGAEAFF; CDR3 DNA: TGTGCCAGCAGTTTATTCCTGGGCGCTGAAGCTTTCTTT; V gene: TRBV27; J gene: TRBJ1-1; D gene: -; clone size: once
CDR3 protein: CASSPGDTQYF; CDR3 DNA: TGCGCCAGTAGCCCGGGGGATACGCAGTATTTT; V gene: TRBV10-1; J gene: TRBJ2-3; D gene: -; clone size: few
CDR3 protein: CASSQTGGETEAFF; CDR3 DNA: TGCGCCAGCAGCCAGACAGGGGGGGAGACTGAAGCTTTCTTT; V gene: TRBV4-1; J gene: TRBJ1-1; D gene: TRBD1; clone size: -
CDR3 protein: CASSTDPRSNEQFF; CDR3 DNA: TGTGCCAGTAGTACCGACCCCCGGAGCAATGAGCAGTTCTTC; V gene: TRBV19; J gene: TRBJ2-1; D gene: -; clone size: -
CDR3 protein: CASRRMTVNNEQFF; CDR3 DNA: TGTGCCAGCAGGCGTATGACAGTCAACAATGAGCAGTTCTTC; V gene: TRBV6-5; J gene: TRBJ2-1; D gene: -; clone size: -
CDR3 protein: CASSPLGGYNEQFF; CDR3 DNA: TGTGCCAGCAGCCCCCTCGGGGGGTACAATGAGCAGTTCTTC; V gene: TRBV6-6; J gene: TRBJ2-1; D gene: TRBD2; clone size: -
CDR3 protein: CASSPPERVGTDTQYF; CDR3 DNA: TGTGCCAGCAGCCCCCCAGAGAGGGTTGGCACAGATACGCAGTATTTT; V gene: TRBV7-9; J gene: TRBJ2-3; D gene: -; clone size: -
CDR3 protein: CASSSPSGVRDRGQVHYGYTF; CDR3 DNA: TGTGCCAGCAGTTCGCCTAGCGGGGTCCGGGACAGGGGGCAGGTCCACTATGGCTACACCTTC; V gene: TRBV27; J gene: TRBJ1-2; D gene: TRBD1; clone size: -
CDR3 protein: CASSLTLGVTEAFF; CDR3 DNA: TGTGCCAGCAGTTTGACGTTAGGGGTGACTGAAGCTTTCTTT; V gene: TRBV28; J gene: TRBJ1-1; D gene: -; clone size: -
CDR3 protein: CASSLQGNYGYTF; CDR3 DNA: TGTGCCAGCAGCCTACAGGGGAACTATGGCTACACCTTC; V gene: TRBV3-1/TRBV3-2; J gene: TRBJ1-2; D gene: TRBD1; clone size: once
CDR3 protein: CASSVGQGSQPQHF; CDR3 DNA: TGTGCCAGCAGCGTAGGCCAGGGCAGTCAGCCCCAGCATTTT; V gene: TRBV9; J gene: TRBJ1-5; D gene: -; clone size: -